The rows below give T cell receptor beta chains drawn from one sample of a study of OX40 agonist ivuxolimab in advanced cancers. The method was immunoSEQ multiplex PCR; TCRdb's version includes in-frame clones alone and lacks a portion of them. The table records tens of thousands of clones, approximately 86% of them present only once. Sequencing used CD4+ or CD8+ T cells sorted from blood, obtained in a trial of the OX40 agonist ivuxolimab. The receptor set was obtained from an adult with an advanced solid tumor such as melanoma, head and neck, liver or kidney cancer. The CDR3 runs from the conserved cysteine through the conserved F or W. A D gene is named only where the DNA matches it firmly. Size values are once, few and many counts, or a class for expanded clones, and some rows have none.

len	abundance	v_gene	j_gene	d_gene	CDR3aa	CDR3nt
16	.	TRBV18	TRBJ2-3	TRBD2	CASSPGTSVPTDTQYF	TGTGCCAGCTCACCCGGGACTAGCGTTCCCACAGATACGCAGTATTTT
15	.	TRBV2	TRBJ2-5	.	CASSEMGQRRETQYF	TGTGCCAGCAGTGAAATGGGGCAGAGAAGAGAGACCCAGTACTTC
15	.	TRBV4-2	TRBJ2-7	.	CASSQEAVLSYEQYF	TGTGCCAGCAGCCAAGAAGCGGTTCTCTCCTACGAGCAGTACTTC
15	once	TRBV6-1	TRBJ2-7	.	CASSSGQGSAYEQYF	TGTGCCAGCAGTTCCGGCCAGGGAAGCGCCTACGAGCAGTACTTC
11	.	TRBV27	TRBJ2-5	.	CASSLQETQYF	TGTGCCAGCAGTCTCCAAGAGACCCAGTACTTC
13	once	TRBV4-1	TRBJ1-1	.	CASSPVPPSEAFF	TGCGCCAGCAGCCCCGTCCCGCCCTCTGAAGCTTTCTTT
12	.	TRBV27	TRBJ1-1	.	CASSWGGTEAFF	TGTGCCAGCAGCTGGGGGGGGACTGAAGCTTTCTTT
14	few	TRBV5-1	TRBJ1-2	.	CASSLNSERDGYTF	TGCGCCAGCAGCTTGAACTCCGAGAGGGATGGCTACACCTTC
14	.	TRBV19	TRBJ2-7	TRBD1	CASSTGTGENEQYF	TGTGCCAGTAGTACCGGGACAGGGGAAAACGAGCAGTACTTC
16	.	TRBV5-1	TRBJ2-2	.	CASSLYTDANTGELFF	TGCGCCAGCAGCTTGTATACAGACGCGAACACCGGGGAGCTGTTTTTT
13	.	TRBV19	TRBJ1-3	.	CASRTSSGNTIYF	TGTGCCAGTAGGACCAGCTCTGGAAACACCATATATTTT
15	.	TRBV2	TRBJ1-1	.	CASSLMASRNTEAFF	TGTGCCAGCAGTCTCATGGCCTCCCGGAACACTGAAGCTTTCTTT
16	.	TRBV11-2	TRBJ2-1	.	CASSLAGARWGNEQFF	TGTGCCAGCAGCTTAGCGGGGGCCCGCTGGGGGAATGAGCAGTTCTTC
15	.	TRBV5-1	TRBJ1-4	TRBD1	CASAWTGSTNEKLFF	TGCGCCAGCGCTTGGACAGGGAGCACTAATGAAAAACTGTTTTTT
14	.	TRBV14	TRBJ2-5	.	CASSPQRTAQTQYF	TGTGCCAGCAGCCCCCAAAGGACAGCCCAGACCCAGTACTTC
11	once	TRBV29-1	TRBJ1-1	TRBD1	CSSGQGAVAFF	TGCAGCTCAGGACAGGGGGCGGTGGCTTTCTTT
16	.	TRBV5-5	TRBJ1-4	.	CASSLRQPGGNEKLFF	TGTGCCAGCAGCCTTAGACAGCCGGGGGGTAATGAAAAACTGTTTTTT
15	.	TRBV6-1	TRBJ2-1	TRBD2	CASSPGTSGRDEQFF	TGTGCCAGCAGTCCCGGGACTAGCGGGAGGGACGAGCAGTTCTTC
15	.	TRBV5-6	TRBJ2-1	.	CASSLAISSRNEQFF	TGTGCCAGCAGCTTGGCCATAAGTAGCCGCAATGAGCAGTTCTTC
15	once	TRBV2	TRBJ1-6	.	CASSETQGPNSPLHF	TGTGCCAGCAGTGAGACGCAGGGCCCTAATTCACCCCTCCACTTT
16	.	TRBV28	TRBJ1-4	TRBD1	CASSKDRTRVNEKLFF	TGTGCCAGCAGCAAGGACAGGACGCGGGTAAATGAAAAACTGTTTTTT
14	few	TRBV5-1	TRBJ2-3	.	CASSFGGRTDTQYF	TGCGCCAGCAGTTTTGGGGGACGCACAGATACGCAGTATTTT
14	.	TRBV6-1	TRBJ1-1	.	CASTKPTTGTEAFF	TGTGCCAGCACCAAACCAACGACCGGTACTGAAGCTTTCTTT
14	once	TRBV5-1	TRBJ2-7	.	CASSLGQRSYEQYF	TGCGCCAGCAGCTTGGGACAGAGGTCCTACGAGCAGTACTTC
16	.	TRBV18	TRBJ2-1	TRBD2	CASSDELAGGKNEQFF	TGTGCCAGCTCAGACGAACTAGCGGGGGGAAAGAATGAGCAGTTCTTC
11	.	TRBV28	TRBJ2-5	.	CASSRGETQYF	TGTGCCAGCAGTAGAGGAGAGACCCAGTACTTC
13	once	TRBV7-9	TRBJ1-3	.	CASSSRAGNTIYF	TGTGCCAGCAGCTCTAGGGCTGGAAACACCATATATTTT